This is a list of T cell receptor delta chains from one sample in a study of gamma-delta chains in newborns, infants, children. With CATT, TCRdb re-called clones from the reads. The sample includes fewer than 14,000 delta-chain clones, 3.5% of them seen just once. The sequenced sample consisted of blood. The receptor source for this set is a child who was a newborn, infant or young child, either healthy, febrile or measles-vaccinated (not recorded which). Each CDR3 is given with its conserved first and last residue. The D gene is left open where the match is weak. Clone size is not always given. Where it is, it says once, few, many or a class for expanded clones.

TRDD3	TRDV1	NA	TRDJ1	TGTGCTCTTGGGGAAAAATGGTTCGGTATACTGGGGGACAAGAGAACCGATAAACTCATCTTT	CALGEKWFGILGDKRTDKLIF
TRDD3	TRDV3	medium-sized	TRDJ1	TGTGCCTTTGGCGAGGGATACGCGGGCGATAAACTCATCTTT	CAFGEGYAGDKLIF
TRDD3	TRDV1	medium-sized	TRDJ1	TGTGCTCTTGGGGAACTGAATTCCTTCTGGGGGATACCGCGCCCTACCGATAAACTCATCTTT	CALGELNSFWGIPRPTDKLIF
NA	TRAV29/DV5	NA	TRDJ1	TGTGCAGCAAGCGACTCGGCAAGGCCTTCCTACCCGACTGGGGGCTACACCGATAAACTCATCTTT	CAASDSARPSYPTGGYTDKLIF
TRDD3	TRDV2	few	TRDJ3	TGTGCCTGTGACGTACTGGGGGATACACCTAACTCCTGGGACACCCGACAGATGTTTTTC	CACDVLGDTPNSWDTRQMFF
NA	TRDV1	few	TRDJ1	TGTGCTCTTGGGGAATCCTCATTTTCACCTACGGTTAAGCTTGGCGGGGTCGATAAACTCATCTTT	CALGESSFSPTVKLGGVDKLIF
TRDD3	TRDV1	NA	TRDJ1	TGTGCTCTTGGGGAAGGGCCCCTGGGGGACCCGTACACCGATAAACTCATCTTT	CALGEGPLGDPYTDKLIF
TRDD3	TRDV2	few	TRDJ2	TGTGCCTGTGACGCCCTGGGGGATCCCCTTTTGACAGCACAACTCTTCTTT	CACDALGDPLLTAQLFF
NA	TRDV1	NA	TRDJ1	TGTGCTCTTGGGGAACGATCAACCGTCGATACCGATAAACTCATCTTT	CALGERSTVDTDKLIF
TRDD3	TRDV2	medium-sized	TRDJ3	TGTGCCTGTGACACGCTGGGGGATACGAGCTCCTGGGACACCCGACAGATGTTTTTC	CACDTLGDTSSWDTRQMFF
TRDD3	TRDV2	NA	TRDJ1	TGCGCCTGTGACACGGAGCTGGGGGATACGCAGCAGGCCTTACAGCCTCGGTACACCGATAAACTCATCTTT	CACDTELGDTQQALQPRYTDKLIF
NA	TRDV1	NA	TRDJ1	TGTGCTCTTGGGGCCACGTCTTCCCTGCTGTACTACACCGATAAACTCATCTTT	CALGATSSLLYYTDKLIF
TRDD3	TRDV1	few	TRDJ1	TGTGCTCTTGGACGCCTCTCTAAGGGATACTTTACCTACACCGATAAACTCATCTTT	CALGRLSKGYFTYTDKLIF
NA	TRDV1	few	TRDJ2	TGTGCTCTTGGGGAGATTACCTTCCAACGGGGGGACTGGGGCCCTAAGTTGACAGCACAACTCTTCTTT	CALGEITFQRGDWGPKLTAQLFF